The clone carrying this T cell receptor beta chain has a count of ten or more. This sample stems from a study of regulatory T cells in long-lasting Graves disease. V was cut by 1 base and J by 0 bases, with 8 bases left in between. The CDR3 is made up of 16 amino acids. CDR1 and CDR2 from the germline V gene are SGHDT and YYEEEE. As for time point: newly diagnosed GD, antithyroid drugs for less than 3 months. PBMCs provided the RNA from which the TCR library was made. Through Arm-PCR of CDR3 regions and iRepertoire HTBI primers, TCR beta libraries were built. TCRdb redid the calling of the multiplex PCR reads with MiXCR, one entry per CDR3 protein. The table records a few hundred thousand distinct CDR3 sequences, about 20% of them present only once. These data also formed part of another study, on T cells in Graves' hyperthyroidism and ophthalmopathy.

The receptor's source is a woman in her 30s with Graves disease. The chain uses TRBV5-6 and TRBJ2-6; D call uncertain. The specimen comprised peripheral blood mononuclear cells (PBMCs), sampled at new diagnosis, from a patient treated with antithyroid drugs. CDR3 sequence reads: CASSLNLGSGANVLTF. The CDR3 DNA sequence: TGTGCCAGCAGCTTGAATTTGGGCTCTGGGGCCAACGTCCTGACTTTC.